These 9 T cell receptor beta chains were all obtained from the same sample, sequenced in a study of STAT3 mutations in large granular lymphocyte leukemia. Which antigens these TCRs recognize remains unknown. General study findings and limits: Every T-cell large granular lymphocyte leukemia patient had at least one immunodominant TCR beta clonotype.

Assay used: immunoSEQ multiplex PCR; TCRdb lists only in-frame clones, some missing. The sample contains tens of thousands of clones, about 81% of which appear only once. The sequenced sample consisted of PBMCs. The receptors stem from a human donor with T large granular lymphocyte leukemia. Some clones in this sample may be carry-over from other donors' samples.

DNA of the CDR3: TGCGCCAGCAGCTTTGGACTAGCGGGGAATGAGCAGTTCTTC. It translates to CASSFGLAGNEQFF. This rearrangement joins TRBV5-1 to TRBJ2-1; 12 bases line up with TRBD2. Germline V gene lookup returns CDR1 SGHRS and CDR2 YFSETQ. The CDR3 is 14 amino acids. Trimming at V came to 2 bases and at J to 7 bases, leaving 1 base not matched to a gene.

V is TRBV28 and J is TRBJ2-4; tentative D call: TRBD1 (6 bases). CDR1 is MDHEN and CDR2 is SYDVKM in the germline V gene. This CDR3 comprises 13 residues. V lost 3 bases, J lost 6 bases, and 9 bases lay in between. DNA of the CDR3: TGTGCCAGCAGTTTCTCGGACAGAAACATTCAGTACTTC. Residues: CASSFSDRNIQYF.

The chain combines TRBV18 with TRBJ2-1, with 9 bases that match TRBD1. Germline CDR1 and CDR2: KGHSH and LQKENI. The V gene end was trimmed by 0 bases and the J gene end by 4 bases; junction bases not matched to a gene: 4. The CDR3 is 16 residues long. The CDR3 sequence is CASSPPGTGHYNEQFF. CDR3 nucleotides: TGTGCCAGCTCACCACCGGGGACAGGGCATTACAATGAGCAGTTCTTC. Looking up the rest from reference TRBV18 and TRBJ2-1 gives the full variable domain: NAGVMQNPRHLVRRRGQEARLRCSPMKGHSHVYWYRQLPEEGLKFMVYLQKENIIDESGMPKERFSAEFPKEGPSILRIQQVVRGDSAAYFCASSPPGTGHYNEQFFGPGTRLTVL.

The chain couples TRBV4-1 to TRBJ2-5; 14 nucleotides line up with TRBD2. CDR3 length equals 18 residues. V lost 0 bases, J lost 2 bases, and 5 bases stayed unmatched. From germline, CDR1 is MGHRA and CDR2 YSYEKL. The CDR3 sequence: CASSQDGTSGGRQETQYF. The CDR3, as DNA: TGCGCCAGCAGCCAAGATGGGACTAGCGGGGGAAGACAAGAGACCCAGTACTTC.

This clone was counted between two and nine times. The rearrangement uses TRBV14 and TRBJ2-7; D may be TRBD2 (5 bases). V was cut by 1 base and J by 3 bases, with 10 bases left in between. CDR1 and CDR2 (germline): SGHDN, FVKESK. This CDR3 has 14 amino acids. The CDR3 region has the DNA TGTGCCAGCAGCCAAGGACTACTGAACTACGAGCAGTACTTC. Its protein product is CASSQGLLNYEQYF.

Only a few counts were recorded for this clone. The rearrangement links TRBV5-1 to TRBJ1-2; D gene uncertain. V lost 0 bases and J lost 2, with 8 bases in between. The CDR3 is made up of 14 amino acids. Germline V CDR1 and CDR2: SGHRS, YFSETQ. CDR3 residues: CASSLGRPNYGYTF. DNA for the CDR3: TGCGCCAGCAGCTTGGGCAGGCCAAACTATGGCTACACCTTC.

In nucleotides, the CDR3 is TGCGCCAGCAGCCAAGGGGGGTGGGGGGAAAGGTACAATGAGCAGTTCTTC. Its translation is CASSQGGWGERYNEQFF. V and J are TRBV4-3 and TRBJ2-1, with D possibly TRBD2 on 6 matching bases. CDR1 LGHNA and CDR2 YSLEER come from the germline V gene. The CDR3 length is 17 residues. V lost 1 base, J lost 4 bases, and 17 bases lay in between.

The chain is built from TRBV5-5 and TRBJ2-7, with D unresolved. This CDR3 contains 15 residues. The germline V and J ends were trimmed by 5 bases and 3 bases, with 18 bases remaining between them. Germline CDR1 and CDR2: SGHKS and YYEKEE (reference sequence). Written as DNA, the CDR3 is TGTGCCAGCAGTCCCGATGCCGGCAGGATCTACGAGCAGTACTTC. Translating it yields CASSPDAGRIYEQYF.

CDR3 residues: CASSQVLRTSGANVLTF. Here the CDR3 DNA reads TGCGCCAGCAGCCAAGTACTCCGGACCTCTGGGGCCAACGTCCTGACTTTC. V usage is TRBV4-1 and J usage is TRBJ2-6; D call uncertain. Germline lookup yields CDR1 MGHRA and CDR2 YSYEKL. This CDR3 contains 17 residues. The V end lost 1 base, the J end lost 0 bases, and 10 bases lay between the germline ends.